This TCR beta chain comes out of a study of T-cell reconstitution after alpha-beta-depleted transplantation in children. The germline CDR1 and CDR2 sequences are SGHTA and FQGNSA. The CDR3 is 14 residues long. Trimming shortened V by 3 bases and J by 5 bases, and 13 bases separated the two germline ends. Unique molecular identifiers were used to barcode this TCRbeta library. MiXCR was run by TCRdb on the PCR reads, yielding one entry per CDR3 protein. This table has hundreds of thousands of distinct CDR3 sequences, roughly 17% appearing once. This clonotype occurred a few times. The TCR sequence derives from a human donor who donated a stem cell graft to a child with acute myeloid leukemia. Sequencing used PBMCs from the stem cell graft donor, obtained from the stem cell graft. The chain couples TRBV7-2 to TRBJ1-1; tentatively, D is TRBD1 (6 bases). CDR3 region: CASSFGGRGTEAFF. Here the CDR3 DNA reads TGTGCCAGCAGCTTCGGGGGGCGGGGGACTGAAGCTTTCTTT.